This T cell receptor (beta chain) was identified in a study of cytomegalovirus exposure and HLA in healthy donors. Study at large: Genetic ancestry analysis placed about 84% of the 400 or so donors that were genotyped in the Caucasian-associated cluster.

Turning to this clone: Its antigen remains unknown.

The study's findings and limits: As was reported, the classifier diagnosed cytomegalovirus status with high specificity and sensitivity.

PCR amplification relied on 60 Vbeta primers (plus 13 Jbeta primers). The repertoire was sequenced with immunoSEQ multiplex PCR; TCRdb's copy has only in-frame clones and lacks some. The sample has approximately 150,000 clones; around four fifths are singletons. The germline gives CDR1 SGHRS, CDR2 YFSETQ. V was pared by 4 bases and J by 4 bases, with 8 bases between. The CDR3 covers 13 residues. This receptor was identified in a boy under 10 years old in good health and CMV-seronegative. This chain joins TRBV5-1 and TRBJ2-2, with D maybe TRBD2 (6 bases). Sequenced input: PBMCs. CDR3 region: CASSNGGTGELFF. CDR3 coding DNA: TGCGCCAGCAGCAACGGGGGCACCGGGGAGCTGTTTTTT.